What follows describes a single T cell receptor beta chain. The antigen remains undetermined. The junction departs from the called germline gene at one end, perhaps through a read error. Preparing the TCRbeta library involved the use of unique molecular identifiers. TCRdb passed the PCR reads through MiXCR, listing each CDR3 protein once. The table includes 610,000 or so distinct CDR3 sequences, over 20% detected once. The sample comes from a study of T-cell reconstitution after alpha-beta-depleted transplantation in children. General observations from the study: T-cell numbers and diversity, one year after transplant, stemmed largely from T cells that were newly produced. Surviving recipient cells, namely T cells and thymic progenitors, were the source of high day-60 TCRbeta diversity in some patients. The origin of alpha-beta T cells about two months after transplant was reportedly several hundred expanded graft clones.

Germline CDR1 and CDR2: LGHNA and YNFKEQ. CDR3 length: 16 residues. The sequence derives from a boy under two years old with Wiskott-Aldrich syndrome, due to receive a stem cell transplant. V usage is TRBV4-2 and J usage is TRBJ1-1, with 7 bases identical to TRBD1. Specimen: PBMCs, collected before TCRalphabeta/CD19-depleted stem cell transplant. The CDR3 loop reads CASSPDRGDRGSEAFF. As DNA, the CDR3 is TGTGCCAGTAGCCCAGATCGGGGGGACAGAGGTTCTGAAGCTTTCTTT.